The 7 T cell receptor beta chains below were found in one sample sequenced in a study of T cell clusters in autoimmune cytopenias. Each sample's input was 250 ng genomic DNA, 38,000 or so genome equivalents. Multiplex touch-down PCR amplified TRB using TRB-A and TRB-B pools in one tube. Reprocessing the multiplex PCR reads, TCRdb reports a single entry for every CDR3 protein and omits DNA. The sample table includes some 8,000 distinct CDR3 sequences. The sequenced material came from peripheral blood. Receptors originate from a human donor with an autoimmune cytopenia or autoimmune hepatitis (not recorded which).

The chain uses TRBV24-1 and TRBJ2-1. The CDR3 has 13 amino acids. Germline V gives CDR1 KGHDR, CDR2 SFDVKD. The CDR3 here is CATSDFRRNEQFF.

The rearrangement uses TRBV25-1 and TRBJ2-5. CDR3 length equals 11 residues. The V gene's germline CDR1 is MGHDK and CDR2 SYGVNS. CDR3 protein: CASSEGETQYF.

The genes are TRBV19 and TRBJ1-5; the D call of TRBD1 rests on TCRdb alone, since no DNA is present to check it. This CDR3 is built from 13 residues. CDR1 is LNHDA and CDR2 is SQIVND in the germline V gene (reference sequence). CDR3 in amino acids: CASSQGLDQPQHF. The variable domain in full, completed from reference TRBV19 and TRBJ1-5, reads DGGITQSPKYLFRKEGQNVTLSCEQNLNHDAMYWYRQDPGQGLRLIYYSQIVNDFQKGDIAEGYSVSREKKESFPLTVTSAQKNPTAFYLCASSQGLDQPQHFGDGTRLSIL.

The CDR3 loop is CSAEPRDGSYEQYF. This chain connects TRBV20-1 to TRBJ2-7; TCRdb gives TRBD1 as the D gene, but with no DNA this cannot be confirmed. Germline V CDR1 and CDR2: DFQATT, SNEGSKA (reference sequence). This CDR3 spans 14 amino acids.

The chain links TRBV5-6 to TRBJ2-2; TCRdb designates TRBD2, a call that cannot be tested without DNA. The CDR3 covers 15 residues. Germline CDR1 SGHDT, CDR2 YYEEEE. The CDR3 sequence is CASSWREGYTGELFF.

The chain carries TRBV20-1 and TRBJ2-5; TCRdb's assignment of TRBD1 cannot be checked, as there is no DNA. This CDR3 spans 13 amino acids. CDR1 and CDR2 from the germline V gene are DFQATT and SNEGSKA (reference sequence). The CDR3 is CSLYRDSQETQYF.

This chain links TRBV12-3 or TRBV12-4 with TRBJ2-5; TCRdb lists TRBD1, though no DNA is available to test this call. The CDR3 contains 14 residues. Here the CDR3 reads CASSRGGGGETQYF.